The clone carrying this T cell receptor (beta chain) was seen at least ten times. Samples came from patients with localized non-small cell lung adenocarcinoma. V dropped 8 bases and J dropped 1 base, with 20 bases sitting between them. From germline, CDR1 is MGHDK and CDR2 SYGVNS. This CDR3 has 16 residues. The data stem from a study of CD4 and CD8 cells across lung adenocarcinoma regions. TCRdb re-analysed the PCR reads in MiXCR, keeping a single row per CDR3 protein. This repertoire shows fewer than 30,000 distinct CDR3 sequences, over 45% found once; its top ten account for approximately 48%. Material: CD8+ T cells from the center of a lung tumor. The clonotype was recovered from a male donor with lung adenocarcinoma. The CD4 and CD8 labels of this study may be unreliable. The chain uses TRBV25-1 and TRBJ2-5, with D perhaps TRBD1 or TRBD2 (5 bases each). The CDR3 region is CASQPGWSRGQETQYF. Here the CDR3 DNA reads TGTGCCAGCCAGCCGGGATGGAGTAGGGGCCAAGAGACCCAGTACTTC.